The rows below give T cell receptor beta chains drawn from one sample of a study of blood T cell repertoires in COVID-19. The table came from immunoSEQ multiplex PCR; TCRdb's copy has only in-frame clones and leaves some out. Here the sample spans roughly 200,000 clones, 85% to 90% being singletons. The material sequenced was peripheral blood. All receptors derive from an older man with acute or convalescent COVID-19. Both conserved end residues are trimmed from each CDR3. Fields, in order: J gene, D gene, V gene, clone size, CDR3 protein. D genes are given only for firm matches. Rows may omit the clone size; those that give it use once, few, many or a size class.

J gene: TRBJ1-1
D gene: NA
V gene: TRBV29-1
clone size: NA
CDR3 protein: SVEDLRWQGNTEAF

J gene: TRBJ2-7
D gene: TRBD2
V gene: TRBV4-2
clone size: NA
CDR3 protein: ASSQDRLAGDEQY

J gene: TRBJ1-2
D gene: TRBD1
V gene: TRBV7-9
clone size: NA
CDR3 protein: ASSLMGTGDYGYT

J gene: TRBJ1-3
D gene: NA
V gene: TRBV4-2
clone size: NA
CDR3 protein: ASSQETGGSGNTIY

J gene: TRBJ1-1
D gene: NA
V gene: TRBV25-1
clone size: NA
CDR3 protein: ASSQASGQGNTEAF

J gene: TRBJ2-1
D gene: TRBD2
V gene: TRBV6-5
clone size: NA
CDR3 protein: ASSSGSSYNEQF

J gene: TRBJ2-1
D gene: NA
V gene: TRBV5-1
clone size: NA
CDR3 protein: ASSTAGTGYNEQF

J gene: TRBJ2-1
D gene: NA
V gene: TRBV6-6
clone size: once
CDR3 protein: ASSYLAGLSYNEQF

J gene: TRBJ2-4
D gene: NA
V gene: TRBV9
clone size: once
CDR3 protein: ASSVAPGFRNIQY

J gene: TRBJ2-1
D gene: NA
V gene: TRBV27
clone size: NA
CDR3 protein: ASSLAGGAYNEQF

J gene: TRBJ2-1
D gene: NA
V gene: TRBV4-1
clone size: few
CDR3 protein: ASSQLPGTEQF

J gene: TRBJ2-7
D gene: NA
V gene: TRBV10-3
clone size: NA
CDR3 protein: AISELAGSSYEQY

J gene: TRBJ2-4
D gene: NA
V gene: TRBV6-2/TRBV6-3
clone size: NA
CDR3 protein: ASSYDWGVNIQY

J gene: TRBJ2-2
D gene: TRBD2
V gene: TRBV6-2/TRBV6-3
clone size: few
CDR3 protein: ASSYSSGRSTAGELF

J gene: TRBJ2-3
D gene: TRBD2
V gene: TRBV7-3
clone size: NA
CDR3 protein: ASSTGGLAGADTQY

J gene: TRBJ1-5
D gene: TRBD1
V gene: TRBV3-1/TRBV3-2
clone size: NA
CDR3 protein: ASSHRTGVNQPQH

J gene: TRBJ1-6
D gene: TRBD1
V gene: TRBV7-9
clone size: NA
CDR3 protein: ASGEQGATSPLH

J gene: TRBJ2-3
D gene: TRBD2
V gene: TRBV29-1
clone size: NA
CDR3 protein: SVATSGTSDTQY

J gene: TRBJ2-3
D gene: NA
V gene: TRBV20-1
clone size: NA
CDR3 protein: SAITVDTQY

J gene: TRBJ2-5
D gene: TRBD2
V gene: TRBV11-3
clone size: NA
CDR3 protein: ARSGAVQETQY

J gene: TRBJ1-6
D gene: NA
V gene: TRBV7-2
clone size: NA
CDR3 protein: ASSPRQSSYNSPLH

J gene: TRBJ2-1
D gene: TRBD1
V gene: TRBV5-5
clone size: NA
CDR3 protein: ASSGGQGNYNEQF

J gene: TRBJ2-1
D gene: NA
V gene: TRBV28
clone size: NA
CDR3 protein: ASSLPPSASSYNEQF

J gene: TRBJ2-1
D gene: NA
V gene: TRBV6-9
clone size: NA
CDR3 protein: ASSYPGQNNEQF

J gene: TRBJ1-2
D gene: NA
V gene: TRBV5-1
clone size: once
CDR3 protein: ASSSYGQAYGYT

J gene: TRBJ2-1
D gene: NA
V gene: TRBV29-1
clone size: NA
CDR3 protein: SVGQSGNNEQF

J gene: TRBJ2-3
D gene: NA
V gene: TRBV7-2
clone size: NA
CDR3 protein: ASSRGQLSTDTQY

J gene: TRBJ2-3
D gene: TRBD2
V gene: TRBV3-1/TRBV3-2
clone size: NA
CDR3 protein: ASSQSGTRLSDTQY

J gene: TRBJ2-7
D gene: TRBD1
V gene: TRBV28
clone size: NA
CDR3 protein: ASRAGTGVYEQY

J gene: TRBJ1-6
D gene: NA
V gene: TRBV30
clone size: NA
CDR3 protein: AWRPGGSGSPLH